Sequencing of this TCR beta chain was carried out in a study of blood T cell repertoires in COVID-19. Background on the study: The United States, Italy and Spain were the sources of the acute and convalescent COVID-19 samples. Sources were T cells, B-cell-depleted T cells, or PBMCs; the material itself was cDNA or gDNA.

How the authors handled the data: Using reference gene primer amplification, nucleated cell counts were estimated. Generated by immunoSEQ multiplex PCR, the TCRdb table keeps only in-frame clones and is missing some. V, J and clone size are those of that table, while D and trimming were read from the DNA. The sample holds 300,000 or so clones, over 75% seen once. This TCR was sampled from a man aged 50 or older with active or convalescent COVID-19. The sequenced material came from peripheral blood.

The CDR3 spells CASSLAGLAGSREQFF. The CDR3 nucleotides read TGTGCCAGCAGCTTGGCCGGACTAGCGGGAAGTAGGGAGCAGTTCTTC. The J gene is TRBJ2-1, the V gene TRBV5-6; 12 bases agree with TRBD2. Germline trimming cut 0 bases from V and 10 bases from J; bases unmatched to any gene: 8. There are 16 residues in the CDR3. CDR1 SGHDT and CDR2 YYEEEE come from the germline V gene. Together with reference TRBV5-6 and TRBJ2-1, the CDR3 gives the full variable domain: DAGVTQSPTHLIKTRGQQVTLRCSPKSGHDTVSWYQQALGQGPQFIFQYYEEEERQRGNFPDRFSGHQFPNYSSELNVNALLLGDSALYLCASSLAGLAGSREQFFGPGTRLTVL.